What follows are 29 T cell receptor beta chains derived from one specimen sequenced in a study of T cell responses to AZD1222 COVID-19 vaccine. Data came from immunoSEQ multiplex PCR; TCRdb stores just in-frame clones and leaves some out. The sample contains over 150,000 clones, about 86% of which appear only once. This sample comprised peripheral blood, obtained on day 0 of AZD1222 vaccination. The source is an adult in good health.

The chain carries TRBV3-1 (or the pseudogene TRBV3-2) and TRBJ2-5; no clear D gene. Deletions cut 3 bases from V and 7 bases from J, with 9 bases between. The CDR3 contains 12 residues. The germline CDR1 and CDR2 sequences are LGHDT and YNNKEL (reference sequence). The CDR3 nucleotides are TGTGCCAGCAGCCAGGCGATGGGGACCCAGTACTTC. Residues: CASSQAMGTQYF.

The V and J genes are TRBV5-4 and TRBJ2-7; 9 nucleotides line up with TRBD2. Germline V gene sequence: CDR1 SGHNT, CDR2 YYREEE (reference sequence). Trimming removed 10 bases from V and 6 bases from J; junction bases left unmatched: 17. This CDR3 has 15 amino acids. DNA for the CDR3: TGTGCCTCACACCCCGGGACTAGCATGGGGGTCGAGCAGTACTTC. Its protein product is CASHPGTSMGVEQYF.

This chain links TRBV9 with TRBJ2-5; 10 nucleotides agree with TRBD2. The length of the CDR3 is 17 residues. Germline V CDR1 and CDR2: SGDLS, YYNGEE. The junction had 10 bases not matched to a gene; V was cut back by 1 base and J by 4 bases. Written as DNA, the CDR3 is TGTGCCAGCAGCGTATGGAAAGCTAGCGGGAGCTTAGAGACCCAGTACTTC. Residues: CASSVWKASGSLETQYF.

The rearrangement joins TRBV5-1 to TRBJ2-7; maybe TRBD1 (5 bases). The CDR3 has 14 residues. V gave up 4 bases and J gave up 3 bases, with 14 bases separating them. Germline lookup yields CDR1 SGHRS and CDR2 YFSETQ. CDR3 amino acids: CASSPDSQGYEQYF. For the CDR3, the DNA is TGCGCCAGCAGCCCCGACAGTCAGGGCTACGAGCAGTACTTC.

The gene calls are TRBV30 and TRBJ2-7; TRBD2 aligns across 11 bases. The junction had 5 bases not matched to a gene; V was cut back by 5 bases and J by 5 bases. Germline CDR1 GTSNPN, CDR2 SVGIG (reference sequence). CDR3 length: 13 amino acids. CDR3 in DNA: TGTGCCTGGGATAGCGGGAGGGCCCACGAGCAGTACTTC. Protein: CAWDSGRAHEQYF.

The rearrangement uses TRBV27 and TRBJ2-5, with D tentatively TRBD1 (6 bases). CDR1 MNHEY and CDR2 SMNVEV come from the germline V gene (reference sequence). The V end lost 5 bases, the J end lost 2 bases, and 12 bases lay between the germline ends. There are 14 residues in the CDR3. The CDR3: CASSKWGPQETQYF. In nucleotides, the CDR3 is TGTGCCAGCAGTAAATGGGGGCCTCAAGAGACCCAGTACTTC.

The V and J genes are TRBV7-8 and TRBJ2-7, with no clear D. The CDR3 totals 13 residues. Between the trimmed V and J ends, which lost 5 bases and 3 bases, there was a span of 11 bases. CDR1 is SGHVS and CDR2 is FQNEAQ in the germline V gene. The CDR3 region has the DNA TGTGCCAGCAGCACCGGTGGGTTCTACGAGCAGTACTTC. Translating it yields CASSTGGFYEQYF.

This chain connects TRBV30 to TRBJ1-1, with 7 bases aligning to TRBD1. V lost 0 bases, J lost 11 bases, and 12 bases stayed unmatched. The CDR3 loop spans 14 amino acids. CDR1 is GTSNPN, CDR2 SVGIG, per germline (reference sequence). The chain's CDR3 is CAWSVQPAGQRAFF. CDR3 nucleotide sequence: TGTGCCTGGAGTGTACAACCGGCGGGACAGAGGGCTTTCTTT.

The sample holds one count of this clone. This rearrangement joins TRBV11-2 to TRBJ1-6; unclear D gene. Deletions cut 0 bases from V and 5 bases from J, with 5 bases between. CDR3 length: 14 amino acids. Per germline, CDR1 SGHAT and CDR2 FQNNGV. The CDR3 nucleotides read TGTGCCAGCAGCTTAGAGCCAGATAATTCACCCCTCCACTTT. It specifies CASSLEPDNSPLHF.

In DNA, the CDR3 is TGCGCCAGCAGCCAACCCCGGGCAGACTTCAATTCACCCCTCCACTTT. It specifies CASSQPRADFNSPLHF. This chain connects TRBV4-1 to TRBJ1-6, with D hard to call. Per the germline V gene, CDR1 is MGHRA and CDR2 is YSYEKL. The germline V and J ends were trimmed by 2 bases and 7 bases, with 15 bases remaining between them. The CDR3 length is 16 residues.

For the CDR3, the DNA is TGTGCCAGCAGTAAAGGGCAGGGTCAGCCCCAGCATTTT. It encodes CASSKGQGQPQHF. The rearrangement joins TRBV27 to TRBJ1-5; the D gene is possibly TRBD1 (5 bases). V lost 5 bases and J lost 6, with 11 bases in between. Per the germline V gene, CDR1 is MNHEY and CDR2 is SMNVEV (reference sequence). The CDR3 covers 13 residues.

CDR3 nucleotide sequence: TGTGCCTGGAGTGTAGAATTGGGTATCGAGCAGTTCTTC. Translation: CAWSVELGIEQFF. The chain employs TRBV30 and TRBJ2-1; the D is unclear. CDR1 and CDR2 from the germline V gene are GTSNPN and SVGIG (reference sequence). The CDR3 length is 13 residues. Trimming removed 0 bases from V and 10 bases from J, with 13 bases in between.

The chain couples TRBV27 to TRBJ1-5; tentative D call: TRBD1 (5 bases). V shed 6 bases and J shed 6 bases, with 18 bases lying between them. Germline CDR1 MNHEY, CDR2 SMNVEV (reference sequence). CDR3 size: 15 residues. CDR3 sequence reads: CASRPSGGSGQPQHF. DNA of the CDR3: TGTGCCAGCAGACCTTCGGGGGGGTCCGGTCAGCCCCAGCATTTT.

V gene TRBV6-5 combines with J gene TRBJ2-5; no reliable D call. The length of the CDR3 is 14 residues. CDR1 MNHEY and CDR2 SVGAGI come from the germline V gene. Trimming left V 7 bases short and J 0 bases short, with 12 bases between. The CDR3 nucleotides are TGTGCCAGCATTCCCGACAAAGACCAAGAGACCCAGTACTTC. This gives the protein CASIPDKDQETQYF.

The rearrangement links TRBV4-2 to TRBJ2-5; TRBD2 matches at 8 bases. The CDR3 consists of 16 residues. V lost 2 bases and J lost 6; bases outside the gene matches: 11. Germline V gene sequence: CDR1 LGHNA, CDR2 YNFKEQ. CDR3: CASSQRLAGGGKTQYF. The CDR3 DNA reads as TGTGCCAGCAGCCAACGTCTGGCGGGGGGCGGGAAGACCCAGTACTTC.

This clone was seen a single time. Mismatch with germline at one junction end may stem from a read error. The V call is TRBV7-7, the J call TRBJ2-1, with 9 nucleotides matching TRBD1. The CDR3 is 15 amino acids. Germline V lookup: CDR1 SSHAT, CDR2 FNYEAQ (reference sequence). CDR3 DNA: TGTGCTAGCAGCTTAGGGGGGACAGGGCACAATGAGCAGTTCTTC. Amino acid sequence: CASSLGGTGHNEQFF.

The chain joins TRBV25-1 to TRBJ2-3; perhaps D is TRBD1 or TRBD2 (5 bases each). V gave up 4 bases and J gave up 4 bases, with 15 bases separating them. The CDR3 has 15 amino acids. The germline CDR1 and CDR2 sequences are MGHDK and SYGVNS. The CDR3 DNA is TGTGCCAGCAGTGTTCTCGGGGCTTCAGCAGATACGCAGTATTTT. Protein sequence: CASSVLGASADTQYF. The variable domain in full, with the rest retrieved from reference TRBV25-1 and TRBJ2-3, is EADIYQTPRYLVIGTGKKITLECSQTMGHDKMYWYQQDPGMELHLIHYSYGVNSTEKGDLSSESTVSRIRTEHFPLTLESARPSHTSQYLCASSVLGASADTQYFGPGTRLTVL.

This rearrangement joins TRBV6-5 to TRBJ2-5; a possible D gene is TRBD2 (5 bases). The CDR3 has 14 residues. Germline V gives CDR1 MNHEY, CDR2 SVGAGI. The V end lost 10 bases, the J end lost 9 bases, and 24 bases lay between the germline ends. The CDR3 protein is CATQTSLAARAQYF. The CDR3 coding sequence is TGTGCCACCCAAACGAGCCTAGCCGCTCGGGCCCAGTACTTC.

This clone has more than one count but fewer than ten. The chain joins TRBV6-1 to TRBJ2-7, with D hard to call. Germline lookup yields CDR1 MNHNS and CDR2 SASEGT. The CDR3 is made up of 11 amino acids. V gave up 5 bases and J gave up 6 bases, with 8 bases separating them. CDR3 protein: CASSYSGEQYF. The CDR3 region has the DNA TGTGCCAGCAGTTATTCGGGCGAGCAGTACTTC.

This sequence joins TRBV6-5 and TRBJ1-6; no clear D. Trimming shortened V by 5 bases and J by 14 bases, and 16 bases separated the two germline ends. This CDR3 is built from 13 residues. Germline V gene sequence: CDR1 MNHEY, CDR2 SVGAGI. The CDR3 DNA reads as TGTGCCAGCAGTCTCGCCCCCGAATTTACCCTCCACTTT. This gives the protein CASSLAPEFTLHF.

V gene TRBV5-1 combines with J gene TRBJ1-3, with D maybe TRBD1 (6 bases). CDR1 is SGHRS, CDR2 YFSETQ, per germline. The CDR3 runs 19 residues. Deletions cut 0 bases from V and 1 base from J, with 20 bases between. CDR3 loop: CASSLGDLPGHPSGNTIYF. The CDR3 DNA is TGCGCCAGCAGCTTGGGCGATCTACCGGGACATCCGTCTGGAAACACCATATATTTT.

The J gene is TRBJ2-5, the V gene TRBV6-1; either TRBD1 or TRBD2 may supply D (5 bases each). The germline CDR1 and CDR2 sequences are MNHNS and SASEGT. The CDR3 consists of 16 residues. The V and J ends lost 4 bases and 0 bases respectively, with 15 bases between them. The CDR3 DNA is TGTGCCAGCAGTGGAGGGGTAGCGAGCCACCAAGAGACCCAGTACTTC. It specifies CASSGGVASHQETQYF.

The rearrangement uses TRBV7-9 and TRBJ2-7; D gene unclear. The CDR3 runs to 12 residues. The germline gives CDR1 SEHNR, CDR2 FQNEAQ (reference sequence). The ends were cut back, 5 bases at V and 5 bases at J, with 10 bases in the middle. CDR3 sequence (DNA): TGTGCCAGCAGCCCGGCGCAAGACGAGCAGTACTTC. It specifies CASSPAQDEQYF.

V usage is TRBV18 and J usage is TRBJ1-2, with D perhaps TRBD1 (5 bases). This CDR3 is built from 13 residues. Trimming left V 3 bases short and J 8 bases short, with 13 bases between. Germline V gene lookup returns CDR1 KGHSH and CDR2 LQKENI. CDR3 nucleotides: TGTGCCAGCTCACCCGGCGGGGGACGAGGCTACACCTTC. Protein sequence: CASSPGGGRGYTF.

This rearrangement joins TRBV30 to TRBJ2-3; D is perhaps TRBD2 (5 bases). Germline V gene lookup returns CDR1 GTSNPN and CDR2 SVGIG (reference sequence). This CDR3 has 11 amino acids. V was cut by 4 bases and J by 5 bases, with 7 bases left in between. CDR3 residues: CAWTSGDTQYF. The CDR3, as DNA: TGTGCCTGGACCAGCGGAGATACGCAGTATTTT.

This clone was seen only once. The chain uses TRBV12-5 and TRBJ2-7, with no clear D. The CDR3 has 13 amino acids. The germline V gene has CDR1 LGHNT and CDR2 FRNRAP. V was shortened by 1 base and J by 4 bases, with 8 bases between the two germline ends. The chain's CDR3 is CASGLASGYEQYF. The CDR3 nucleotides read TGTGCTAGTGGTTTGGCCTCAGGTTACGAGCAGTACTTC.

The chain carries TRBV7-8 and TRBJ1-1; no clear D gene. There are 12 residues in the CDR3. Germline loops: CDR1 SGHVS, CDR2 FQNEAQ. V was trimmed by 5 bases and J by 8 bases, leaving 12 bases between them. CDR3 amino acids: CASSVPGVEAFF. The CDR3 DNA follows: TGTGCCAGCAGCGTTCCAGGTGTCGAAGCTTTCTTT. Based on the CDR3 plus reference TRBV7-8 and TRBJ1-1, the full variable domain is GAGVSQSPRYKVAKRGQDVALRCDPISGHVSLFWYQQALGQGPEFLTYFQNEAQLDKSGLPSDRFFAERPEGSVSTLKIQRTQQEDSAVYLCASSVPGVEAFFGQGTRLTVV.

CDR3 bases: TGTGCCAGCAGTGATGGGGGGATCAATCAGCCCCAGCATTTT. The encoded protein is CASSDGGINQPQHF. The chain links TRBV2 to TRBJ1-5; TRBD1 is a possible D gene (5 bases). CDR3 length equals 14 residues. Germline V gene sequence: CDR1 SNHLY, CDR2 FYNNEI. V was cut by 3 bases and J by 3 bases, with 9 bases left in between.

This chain joins TRBV7-3 and TRBJ2-1; TRBD1 matches 7 bases. This CDR3 comprises 13 residues. CDR1 and CDR2 from the germline V gene are SGHTA and FQGTGA. Losses at the gene ends were 4 bases for V and 8 bases for J; bases not matched to a gene: 5. CDR3 sequence (DNA): TGTGCCAGCAGCTACAGGGGTGAGGATGAGCAGTTCTTC. It specifies CASSYRGEDEQFF.